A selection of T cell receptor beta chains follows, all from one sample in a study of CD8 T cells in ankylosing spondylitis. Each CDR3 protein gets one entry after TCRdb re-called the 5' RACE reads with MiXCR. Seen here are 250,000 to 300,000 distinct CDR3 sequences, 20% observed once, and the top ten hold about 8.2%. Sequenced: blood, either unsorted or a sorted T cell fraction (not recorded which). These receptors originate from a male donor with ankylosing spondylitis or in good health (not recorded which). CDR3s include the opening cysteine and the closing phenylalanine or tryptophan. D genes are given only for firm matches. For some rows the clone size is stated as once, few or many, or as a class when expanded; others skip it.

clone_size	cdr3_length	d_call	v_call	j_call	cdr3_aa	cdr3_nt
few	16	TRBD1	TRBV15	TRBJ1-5	CATSRLTGVFGQPQHF	TGTGCCACCAGCAGACTTACAGGGGTCTTTGGTCAGCCCCAGCATTTT
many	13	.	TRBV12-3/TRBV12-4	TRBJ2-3	CASINQGADTQYF	TGTGCCAGCATCAATCAGGGTGCAGATACGCAGTATTTT
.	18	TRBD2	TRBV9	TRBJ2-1	CASSVGLAGGSSYNEQFF	TGTGCCAGCAGCGTAGGGCTAGCGGGGGGGAGCTCCTACAATGAGCAGTTCTTC
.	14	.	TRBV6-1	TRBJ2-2	CASSEQSGTGELFF	TGTGCCAGCAGTGAACAGTCGGGCACCGGGGAGCTGTTTTTT
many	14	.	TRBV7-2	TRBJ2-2	CASSLKARTGELFF	TGTGCCAGCAGCTTAAAAGCGAGGACCGGGGAGCTGTTTTTT
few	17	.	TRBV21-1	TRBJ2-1	CASSKGTSGDPYNEQFF	TGTGCCAGCAGCAAAGGGACTAGCGGGGACCCTTACAATGAGCAGTTCTTC
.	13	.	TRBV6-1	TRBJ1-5	CASSDRGWQPQHF	TGTGCCAGCAGTGACCGGGGGTGGCAGCCCCAGCATTTT
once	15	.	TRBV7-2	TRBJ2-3	CASSSIGGGTDTQYF	TGTGCCAGCAGCTCCATCGGGGGAGGCACAGATACGCAGTATTTT
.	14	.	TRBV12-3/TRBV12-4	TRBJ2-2	CASSRDSHPGELFF	TGTGCCAGCAGCCGGGACTCCCACCCGGGGGAGCTGTTTTTT
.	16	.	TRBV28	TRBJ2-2	CASSLLRPGVPGELFF	TGTGCCAGCTCTCTTCTCCGGCCGGGAGTACCCGGGGAGCTGTTTTTT
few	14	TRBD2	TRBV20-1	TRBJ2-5	CSASHLAGQQTQYF	TGCAGTGCTAGTCATCTAGCGGGACAACAGACCCAGTACTTC
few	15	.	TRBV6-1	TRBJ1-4	CASSLNPGGGYELFF	TGTGCCAGCAGTCTCAACCCCGGGGGTGGGTACGAACTGTTTTTT
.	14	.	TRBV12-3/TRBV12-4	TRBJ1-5	CASSLGVGNQPQHF	TGTGCCAGCAGTTTGGGGGTAGGCAATCAGCCCCAGCATTTT
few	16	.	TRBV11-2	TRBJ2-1	CASRAPGGAGYNEQFF	TGTGCCAGCAGAGCTCCAGGGGGGGCGGGATACAATGAGCAGTTCTTC
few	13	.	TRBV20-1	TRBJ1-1	CSARMWGDTEAFF	TGCAGTGCTAGAATGTGGGGGGACACTGAAGCTTTCTTT
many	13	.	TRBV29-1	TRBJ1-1	CSVAGRLNTEAFF	TGCAGCGTCGCGGGCAGATTGAACACTGAAGCTTTCTTT
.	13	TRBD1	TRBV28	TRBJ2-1	CASSKTGTNEQFF	TGTGCCAGCAGTAAGACAGGGACAAATGAGCAGTTCTTC
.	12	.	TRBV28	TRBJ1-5	CASSPPLEPQHF	TGTGCCAGCAGTCCGCCGTTGGAGCCCCAGCATTTT
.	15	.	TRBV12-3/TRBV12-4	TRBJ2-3	CASSFLAGHTDTQYF	TGTGCCAGCAGTTTTTTGGCGGGGCACACAGATACGCAGTATTTT
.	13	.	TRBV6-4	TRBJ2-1	CASSVEQGLEQFF	TGTGCCAGCAGTGTAGAACAGGGACTTGAGCAGTTCTTC
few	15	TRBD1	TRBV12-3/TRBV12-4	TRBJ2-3	CASSFGVGTVDTQYF	TGTGCCAGCAGTTTCGGAGTGGGGACAGTGGATACGCAGTATTTT
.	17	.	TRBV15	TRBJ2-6	CATSREGPISGANVLTF	TGTGCCACCAGCAGAGAGGGGCCGATCTCTGGGGCCAACGTCCTGACTTTC
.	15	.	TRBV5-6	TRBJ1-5	CASSFSRAGHQPQHF	TGTGCCAGCAGCTTTTCCAGGGCGGGTCATCAGCCCCAGCATTTT
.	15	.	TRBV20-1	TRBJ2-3	CSARDYRTPTDTQYF	TGCAGTGCTAGAGATTACAGGACCCCCACAGATACGCAGTATTTT
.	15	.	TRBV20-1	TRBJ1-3	CSARDPRSSGNTIYF	TGCAGTGCTAGAGATCCGCGGAGCTCTGGAAACACCATATATTTT
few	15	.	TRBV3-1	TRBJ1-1	CASSQSGGTYTEAFF	TGTGCCAGCAGCCAATCAGGCGGAACTTACACTGAAGCTTTCTTT
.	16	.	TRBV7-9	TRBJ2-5	CASSLATGPVGWTQYF	TGTGCCAGCAGCTTAGCAACGGGCCCAGTGGGATGGACCCAGTACTTC
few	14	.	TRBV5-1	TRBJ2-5	CASSLSPGLETQYF	TGCGCCAGCAGCTTGTCCCCCGGTTTAGAGACCCAGTACTTC
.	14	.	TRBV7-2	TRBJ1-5	CASAGGGGNQPQHF	TGTGCCAGCGCGGGGGGTGGGGGCAATCAGCCCCAGCATTTT
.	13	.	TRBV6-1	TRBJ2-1	CASSEVNGKGQFF	TGTGCCAGCAGTGAAGTCAATGGAAAGGGTCAGTTCTTC
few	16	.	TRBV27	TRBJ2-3	CASSSSRVGGTDTQYF	TGTGCCAGCAGTTCCTCCAGGGTAGGCGGCACAGATACGCAGTATTTT
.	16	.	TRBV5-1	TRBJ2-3	CASSPQGGGKRDTQYF	TGCGCCAGCAGCCCCCAGGGGGGGGGCAAAAGGGATACGCAGTATTTT
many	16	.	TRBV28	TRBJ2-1	CASTLVGWGSYNEQFF	TGTGCCAGCACCCTTGTAGGTTGGGGCTCCTACAATGAGCAGTTCTTC
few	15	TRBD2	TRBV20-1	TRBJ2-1	CSAQGTSGGGNEQFF	TGCAGTGCTCAGGGGACTAGCGGGGGTGGTAATGAGCAGTTCTTC
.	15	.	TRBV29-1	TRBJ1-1	CSVEDPRTANTEAFF	TGCAGCGTTGAAGACCCCAGGACGGCGAACACTGAAGCTTTCTTT
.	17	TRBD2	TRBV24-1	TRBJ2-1	CATSDPRTSGNYNEQFF	TGTGCCACCAGTGACCCTCGGACTAGCGGGAACTACAATGAGCAGTTCTTC
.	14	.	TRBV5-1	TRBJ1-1	CASSLAGINTEAFF	TGCGCCAGCAGCTTGGCTGGGATTAACACTGAAGCTTTCTTT
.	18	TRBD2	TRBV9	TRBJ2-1	CASSVGLAGGSLYNEQFF	TGTGCCAGCAGCGTAGGGCTAGCGGGAGGCTCCTTGTACAATGAGCAGTTCTTC
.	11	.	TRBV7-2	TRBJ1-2	CASSLVGGYTF	TGTGCCAGCAGCTTGGTGGGGGGCTACACCTTC
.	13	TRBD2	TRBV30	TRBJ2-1	CAWVPGLAHEQFF	TGTGCCTGGGTTCCGGGACTAGCTCATGAGCAGTTCTTC
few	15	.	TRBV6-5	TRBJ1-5	CASSYGDYSNQPQHF	TGTGCCAGCAGTTACGGGGATTATAGCAATCAGCCCCAGCATTTT
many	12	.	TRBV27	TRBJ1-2	CASSSQEYGYTF	TGTGCCAGCAGTTCCCAAGAATACGGCTACACCTTC
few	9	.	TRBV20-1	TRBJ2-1	CSARVEQFF	TGCAGTGCTAGAGTTGAGCAGTTCTTC
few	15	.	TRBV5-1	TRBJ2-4	CASSRAGGAKNIQYF	TGCGCCAGCAGCCGAGCAGGGGGGGCCAAAAACATTCAGTACTTC
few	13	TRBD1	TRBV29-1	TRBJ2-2	CSVRQGHTGELFF	TGCAGCGTAAGACAGGGGCACACCGGGGAGCTGTTTTTT
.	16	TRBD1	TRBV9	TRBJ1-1	CASSAGTGGANTEAFF	TGTGCCAGCAGCGCAGGGACAGGGGGCGCGAACACTGAAGCTTTCTTT
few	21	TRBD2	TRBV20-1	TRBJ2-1	CSARSLRSGLAGGGSYNEQFF	TGCAGTGCTAGATCCCTCCGATCGGGACTAGCGGGAGGCGGGTCCTACAATGAGCAGTTCTTC
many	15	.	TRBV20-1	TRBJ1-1	CSARAVMGANTEAFF	TGCAGTGCTAGAGCTGTCATGGGGGCGAACACTGAAGCTTTCTTT
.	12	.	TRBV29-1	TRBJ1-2	CSVDKSYYGYTF	TGCAGCGTTGACAAGTCGTACTATGGCTACACCTTC
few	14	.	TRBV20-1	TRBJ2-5	CSARDPGGGETQYF	TGCAGTGCTAGAGATCCAGGGGGGGGAGAGACCCAGTACTTC
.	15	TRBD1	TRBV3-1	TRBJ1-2	CASSLRTKQGDGYTF	TGTGCCAGCAGCCTCCGAACGAAACAGGGGGATGGCTACACCTTC
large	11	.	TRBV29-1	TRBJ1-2	CSVVGIYGYTF	TGCAGCGTTGTCGGCATCTATGGCTACACCTTC
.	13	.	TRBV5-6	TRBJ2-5	CASSLDGRGTQYF	TGTGCCAGCAGCTTGGACGGTCGAGGGACCCAGTACTTC
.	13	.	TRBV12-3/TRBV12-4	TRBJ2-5	CASSFEHQETQYF	TGTGCCAGCAGTTTTGAGCATCAAGAGACCCAGTACTTC